A selection of T cell receptor beta chains follows, all from one sample in a study of beta chain features in type 1 diabetes. Sequencing used immunoSEQ multiplex PCR; TCRdb keeps in-frame clones, though not all of them. There are a few hundred thousand clones in the sample; approximately 12% occur only once, and 0.015% lies in the top ten. What was sequenced was naive CD4+ T cells from blood. These receptors all stem from a woman younger than 30 with type 1 diabetes. Each CDR3 is given with its conserved first and last residue. The D gene is left open where the match is weak. Part of the rows lack a size; the others show once, few, many or a class for expanded clones.

clone_size	j_call	v_call	d_call	cdr3_nt	cdr3_aa
NA	TRBJ2-5	TRBV19	TRBD2	TGTGCCAGTAGTACCCCCGGGACTAGCGGGAGTGAGGGAAAAGAGACCCAGTACTTC	CASSTPGTSGSEGKETQYF
NA	TRBJ2-1	TRBV7-3	TRBD2	TGTGCCAGCAACGGGACTAGCGGGGTTAATGAGCAGTTCTTC	CASNGTSGVNEQFF
few	TRBJ2-7	TRBV6-5	TRBD2	TGTGCCAGCAGCCGCGAGGGACTAGCAAACGAGCAGTACTTC	CASSREGLANEQYF
few	TRBJ1-5	TRBV19	NA	TGTGCCAGTAGTAAGACAAATCAGCCCCAGCATTTT	CASSKTNQPQHF
NA	TRBJ1-1	TRBV28	TRBD1	TGTGCCACCAAAAGACAGGGAGACACTGAAGCTTTCTTT	CATKRQGDTEAFF
few	TRBJ2-1	TRBV11-2	TRBD1	TGTGCCAGCAGCTTAGGTGGGGGACAGAGATACAATGAGCAGTTCTTC	CASSLGGGQRYNEQFF
NA	TRBJ2-5	TRBV14	NA	TGTGCCAGCAGCCCCAGGCTCGTTCCCAAGTACTTC	CASSPRLVPKYF
NA	TRBJ2-7	TRBV28	NA	TGTGCCAGCAGTCTTCACTCCGGGGTCAACTACGAGCAGTACTTC	CASSLHSGVNYEQYF
NA	TRBJ2-7	TRBV7-2	NA	TGTGCCAGCAGCCCCACAGGGAAGGCCTCCTACGAGCAGTACTTC	CASSPTGKASYEQYF
NA	TRBJ2-7	TRBV19	TRBD1	TGTGCCAGTGGTACAGGGGTCGACGACGAGCAGTACTTC	CASGTGVDDEQYF
NA	TRBJ2-1	TRBV6-1	TRBD2	TGTGCCAGCAGGGGACTAGCTGTAAATGAGCAGTTCTTC	CASRGLAVNEQFF
few	TRBJ2-3	TRBV6-5	NA	TGTGCCAGCGGGTCCCTTGGCGGCGATACGCAGTATTTT	CASGSLGGDTQYF
NA	TRBJ2-2	TRBV18	NA	TGTGCCAGCTCACCAGAAGAGGGCGGGGAGCTGTTTTTT	CASSPEEGGELFF
NA	TRBJ2-1	TRBV18	NA	TGTGCCAGCTCTAGAGTCTACAATGAGCAGTTCTTC	CASSRVYNEQFF
few	TRBJ2-5	TRBV29-1	TRBD2	TGCAGCGTTTTCGGCGGGGGTTATGAGACCCAGTACTTC	CSVFGGGYETQYF
few	TRBJ2-1	TRBV10-2	TRBD2	TGCGCCAGCGGTGTAGCGGGGGGCTCCTACAATGAGCAGTTCTTC	CASGVAGGSYNEQFF
few	TRBJ1-1	TRBV19	NA	TGTGCCAGTTATGACAGGTTCGGGAACACTGAAGCTTTCTTT	CASYDRFGNTEAFF
few	TRBJ2-2	TRBV9	NA	TGTGCCAGCAGCGTACAGGGAACCGGGGAGCTGTTTTTT	CASSVQGTGELFF
few	TRBJ1-2	TRBV7-2	NA	TGTGCCAGCAGCTTCGACAGTTTAAACTATGGCTACACCTTC	CASSFDSLNYGYTF
NA	TRBJ2-7	TRBV6-7	TRBD2	TGTGCCAGCAGTTACGGGACTAGTTACTTC	CASSYGTSYF
few	TRBJ2-1	TRBV28	NA	TGTGCCAGCAGCTTCAGTGGAGGGAGGAGGAATGAGCAGTTCTTC	CASSFSGGRRNEQFF
few	TRBJ1-2	TRBV19	TRBD1	TGTGCCAGTAGTCACGGACAGGGGGAAAGGGGCTACACCTTC	CASSHGQGERGYTF
few	TRBJ2-3	TRBV11-2	NA	TGTGCCAGCAGCTCCAGGGTAGCGCAGGGGTCAGATACGCAGTATTTT	CASSSRVAQGSDTQYF
NA	TRBJ2-3	TRBV29-1	TRBD2	TGCAGCGTCCGGGACTACACAGATACGCAGTATTTT	CSVRDYTDTQYF
NA	TRBJ2-5	TRBV4-2	NA	TGTGCCAGCAGCTTGGCTGGAGGGAGGAGTGGAGAGACCCAGTACTTC	CASSLAGGRSGETQYF
NA	TRBJ2-3	TRBV7-8	TRBD2	TGTGCCAGCAGACCCGCGCCGGGACTAGCGGGAGAAAGGCCAGATACGCAGTATTTT	CASRPAPGLAGERPDTQYF
NA	TRBJ2-3	TRBV2	NA	TGTGCCAGCAGTGAGGCCAGGGGAGATACGCAGTATTTT	CASSEARGDTQYF
few	TRBJ1-2	TRBV29-1	NA	TGCAGCGTTGCGGATTTAAGGGGCGGGGGTAACTATGGCTACACCTTC	CSVADLRGGGNYGYTF
NA	TRBJ1-1	TRBV9	NA	TGTGCCAGCAGCGTAGGTATTGTGGCAGTCACTGAAGCTTTCTTT	CASSVGIVAVTEAFF
NA	TRBJ1-2	TRBV28	NA	TGTGCCAGCCGCCCCACCGCAGGACACGGGCGCTCCTATGGCTACACCTTC	CASRPTAGHGRSYGYTF
few	TRBJ2-1	TRBV30	TRBD2	TGTGCCTGGAGGCTAGCGGGAGGGCCGGGTGAGCAGTTCTTC	CAWRLAGGPGEQFF
few	TRBJ2-5	TRBV18	NA	TGTGCCAGCTCAGCTCCGGCCGGGGAGACCCAGTACTTC	CASSAPAGETQYF
few	TRBJ1-2	TRBV9	TRBD1	TGTGCCAGCAGCTCCCAGGACAGGGTGGGCTATGGCTACACCTTC	CASSSQDRVGYGYTF
NA	TRBJ1-2	TRBV25-1	NA	TGTGCCAGCAGTCCTGACAGGAACTATGGCTACACCTTC	CASSPDRNYGYTF
few	TRBJ2-5	TRBV28	NA	TGTGCCAGCAGGGCAGATGCGGGCCTAAGGGGGGAGACCCAGTACTTC	CASRADAGLRGETQYF
few	TRBJ1-2	TRBV2	TRBD1	TGTGCCAGCAGCCGGGACAGGGTTTCGGATGGCTACACCTTC	CASSRDRVSDGYTF
NA	TRBJ1-5	TRBV6-5	TRBD1	TGTGCCAGCTCCTCGACAGGGAGGAGCAATCAGCCCCAGCATTTT	CASSSTGRSNQPQHF
few	TRBJ2-3	TRBV28	TRBD2	TGTGCCAGCAGTTTATTGGGAGGGCCCCCTAGCACAGATACGCAGTATTTT	CASSLLGGPPSTDTQYF
NA	TRBJ1-2	TRBV5-6	NA	TGTGCCAGCAGCTCCTATCAGATTCTAGGCGGCTACACCTTC	CASSSYQILGGYTF
NA	TRBJ2-3	TRBV6-1	NA	TGTGCCAGCAGTGACAGGGCCGCAGATACGCAGTATTTT	CASSDRAADTQYF
few	TRBJ1-2	TRBV6-5	TRBD1	TGTGCCAGCAGTTACTCATGGACAGGGGCCTATGGCTACACCTTC	CASSYSWTGAYGYTF
few	TRBJ2-2	TRBV9	NA	TGTGCCAGCAGCCCAGGGGACACCGGGGAGCTGTTTTTT	CASSPGDTGELFF
few	TRBJ2-3	TRBV11-2	TRBD2	TGTGCCAGCAGCCCGAGGACTAGCGGGAGAGATACGCAGTATTTT	CASSPRTSGRDTQYF
NA	TRBJ1-2	TRBV7-2	NA	TGTGCCAGCAGCTTAGAGACTGTTGACTATGGCTACACCTTC	CASSLETVDYGYTF
few	TRBJ1-2	TRBV9	TRBD1	TGTGCCAGCAGCGGGGGGAATGACAGGGCCGGCTACACCTTC	CASSGGNDRAGYTF